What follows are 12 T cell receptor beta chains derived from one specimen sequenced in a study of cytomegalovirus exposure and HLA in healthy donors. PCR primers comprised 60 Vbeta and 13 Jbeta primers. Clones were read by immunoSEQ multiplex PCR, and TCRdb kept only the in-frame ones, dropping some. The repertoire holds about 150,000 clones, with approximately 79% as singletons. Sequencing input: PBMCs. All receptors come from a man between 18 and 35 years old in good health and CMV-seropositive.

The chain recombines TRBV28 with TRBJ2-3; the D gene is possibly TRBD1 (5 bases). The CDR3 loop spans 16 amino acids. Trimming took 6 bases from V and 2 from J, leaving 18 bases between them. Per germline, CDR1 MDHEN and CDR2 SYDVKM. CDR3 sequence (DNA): TGTGCCAGCAGCCTACAGGCTGAGAGCTTCACAGATACGCAGTATTTT. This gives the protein CASSLQAESFTDTQYF.

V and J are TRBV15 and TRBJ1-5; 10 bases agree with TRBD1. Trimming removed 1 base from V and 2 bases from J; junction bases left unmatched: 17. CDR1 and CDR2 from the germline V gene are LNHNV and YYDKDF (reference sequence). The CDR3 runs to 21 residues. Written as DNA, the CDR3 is TGTGCCACCAGCAGAGGGGGCTACCGGGACAGGGGACAGGATGGCAATCAGCCCCAGCATTTT. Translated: CATSRGGYRDRGQDGNQPQHF.

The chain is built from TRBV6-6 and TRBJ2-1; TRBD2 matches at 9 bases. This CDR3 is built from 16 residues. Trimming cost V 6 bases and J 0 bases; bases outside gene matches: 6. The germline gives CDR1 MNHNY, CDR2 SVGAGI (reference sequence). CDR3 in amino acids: CASSDRLAASYNEQFF. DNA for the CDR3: TGTGCCAGCAGCGACCGACTAGCGGCCTCCTACAATGAGCAGTTCTTC.

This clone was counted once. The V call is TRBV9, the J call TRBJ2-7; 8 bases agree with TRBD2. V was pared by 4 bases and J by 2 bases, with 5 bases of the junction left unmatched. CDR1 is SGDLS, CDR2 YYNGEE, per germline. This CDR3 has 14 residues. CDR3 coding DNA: TGTGCCAGCAGCTTCGCGGGACTAGCCTACGAGCAGTACTTC. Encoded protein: CASSFAGLAYEQYF. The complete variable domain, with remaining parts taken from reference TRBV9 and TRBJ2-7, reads DSGVTQTPKHLITATGQRVTLRCSPRSGDLSVYWYQQSLDQGLQFLIQYYNGEERAKGNILERFSAQQFPDLHSELNLSSLELGDSALYFCASSFAGLAYEQYFGPGTRLTVT.

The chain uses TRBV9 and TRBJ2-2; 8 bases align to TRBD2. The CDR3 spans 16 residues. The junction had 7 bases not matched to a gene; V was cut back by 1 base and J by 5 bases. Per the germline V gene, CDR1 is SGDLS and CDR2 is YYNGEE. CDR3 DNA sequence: TGTGCCAGCAGCGTAATTAGCGGGATTAGAACCGGGGAGCTGTTTTTT. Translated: CASSVISGIRTGELFF.

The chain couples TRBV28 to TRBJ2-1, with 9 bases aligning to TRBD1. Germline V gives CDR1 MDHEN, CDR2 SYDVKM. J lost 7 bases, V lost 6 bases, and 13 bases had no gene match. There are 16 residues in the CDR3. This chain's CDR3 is CASRPTGGQGRNEQFF. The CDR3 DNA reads TGTGCCAGCAGGCCGACAGGGGGTCAGGGTAGGAATGAGCAGTTCTTC.

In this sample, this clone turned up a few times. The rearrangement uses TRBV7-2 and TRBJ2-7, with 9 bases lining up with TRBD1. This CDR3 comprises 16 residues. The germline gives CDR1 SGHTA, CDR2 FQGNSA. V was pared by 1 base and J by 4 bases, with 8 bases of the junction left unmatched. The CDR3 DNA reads TGTGCCAGCAGCTTAGTTGCGGGACAGGGACGTTACGAGCAGTACTTC. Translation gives CASSLVAGQGRYEQYF.

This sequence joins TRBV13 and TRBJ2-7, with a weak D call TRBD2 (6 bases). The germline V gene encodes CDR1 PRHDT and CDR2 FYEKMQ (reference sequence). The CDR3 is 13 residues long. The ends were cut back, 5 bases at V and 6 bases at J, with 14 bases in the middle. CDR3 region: CASSAGPSGEQYF. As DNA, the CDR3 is TGTGCCAGCAGCGCGGGGCCGTCCGGCGAGCAGTACTTC. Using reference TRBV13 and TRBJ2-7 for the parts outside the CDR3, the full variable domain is AAGVIQSPRHLIKEKRETATLKCYPIPRHDTVYWYQQGPGQDPQFLISFYEKMQSDKGSIPDRFSAQQFSDYHSELNMSSLELGDSALYFCASSAGPSGEQYFGPGTRLTVT.

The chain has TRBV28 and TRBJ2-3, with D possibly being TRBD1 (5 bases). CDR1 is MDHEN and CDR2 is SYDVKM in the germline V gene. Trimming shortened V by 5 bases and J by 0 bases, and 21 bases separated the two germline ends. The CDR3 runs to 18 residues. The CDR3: CASSQPGLGAPSTDTQYF. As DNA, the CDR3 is TGTGCCAGCAGTCAACCCGGGTTAGGGGCTCCTAGCACAGATACGCAGTATTTT.

The CDR3 DNA is TGTGCCAGCACTATAAGGCAGGGGGCGCTCGGGGAGACCCAGTACTTC. It encodes CASTIRQGALGETQYF. V and J are TRBV2 and TRBJ2-5; 8 positions agree with TRBD1. J lost 5 bases, V lost 7 bases, and 15 bases had no gene match. This CDR3 contains 16 residues. Germline-derived CDR1 and CDR2 are SNHLY and FYNNEI.

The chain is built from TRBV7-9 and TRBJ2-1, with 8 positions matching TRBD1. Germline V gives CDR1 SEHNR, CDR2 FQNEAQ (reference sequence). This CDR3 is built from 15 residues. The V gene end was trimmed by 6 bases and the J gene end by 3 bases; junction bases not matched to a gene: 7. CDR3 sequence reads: CASSAAGQVYNEQFF. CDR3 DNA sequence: TGTGCCAGCAGTGCGGCGGGACAGGTCTACAATGAGCAGTTCTTC.

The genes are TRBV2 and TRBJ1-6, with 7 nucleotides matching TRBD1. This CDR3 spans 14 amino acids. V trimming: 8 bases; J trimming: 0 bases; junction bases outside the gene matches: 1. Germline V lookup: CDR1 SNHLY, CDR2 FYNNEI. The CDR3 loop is CASRQGSYNSPLHF. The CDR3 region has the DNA TGTGCCAGCCGACAGGGCTCCTATAATTCACCCCTCCACTTT.